This entry is about one TCR beta chain. Its antigen is not known. Researchers ran the assay at a deep level. Generated by immunoSEQ multiplex PCR, the TCRdb table keeps only in-frame clones and is missing some. The data hold about 2.3 million clones, with 90% to 95% observed a single time. The data belong to a study of shared clonotypes between healthy human individuals. Findings of the study overall: Some clonotypes were shared by all four sorted-subset donors, while others were not shared. The non-shared ones had lower generation probabilities than the shared ones.

This CDR3 comprises 16 residues. J lost 4 bases, V lost 1 base, and 6 bases had no gene match. Germline-derived CDR1 and CDR2 are SGHTA and FQGNSA. This receptor was obtained from a man aged 18-30 years in good health. Some clones in this sample may be carry-over from other donors' samples. The chain uses TRBV7-2 and TRBJ1-4; 7 bases fit TRBD1. Sequencing input: naive CD4+ T cells from PBMCs. The subset is: CD45RA+ positively selected. DNA of the CDR3: TGTGCCAGCAGCTTAGACTGGACAGGAGATAATGAAAAACTGTTTTTT. Translated: CASSLDWTGDNEKLFF.